This is a list of T cell receptor beta chains from one sample in a study of sequential checkpoint blockade in melanoma. Profiling relied on immunoSEQ multiplex PCR, and the TCRdb table lists in-frame clones only, not all of them. The sample contains around 26,000 clones, roughly 80% of which appear only once. Here the sequenced sample was CD8+ T cells sorted from blood (inferred from file names), taken from a patient given nivolumab and ipilimumab in sequence. These receptors all come from a human donor with melanoma. The conserved cysteine and the conserved F or W are not part of the CDR3 here. Rows may omit the clone size; those that give it use once, few, many or a size class.

clone size: few; V gene: TRBV19; J gene: TRBJ1-1; CDR3 protein: ATSEGFTEAF
clone size: -; V gene: TRBV27; J gene: TRBJ2-2; CDR3 protein: ASRQGAYTGELF
clone size: -; V gene: TRBV4-3; J gene: TRBJ2-7; CDR3 protein: ASSQGTSGYEQY
clone size: -; V gene: TRBV27; J gene: TRBJ2-3; CDR3 protein: ASNLAGTTDTQY
clone size: medium-sized; V gene: TRBV19; J gene: TRBJ2-1; CDR3 protein: ASSPVAGGSLSYYNEQF
clone size: -; V gene: TRBV7-6; J gene: TRBJ2-1; CDR3 protein: ASSPDSLLSGEQF
clone size: -; V gene: TRBV6-5; J gene: TRBJ2-7; CDR3 protein: ASSPGVGYEQY
clone size: medium-sized; V gene: TRBV7-9; J gene: TRBJ2-1; CDR3 protein: ASSFGGRFYNEQF
clone size: -; V gene: TRBV2; J gene: TRBJ2-3; CDR3 protein: ASSEDGLPTDTQY
clone size: -; V gene: TRBV7-3; J gene: TRBJ2-1; CDR3 protein: ASSPLAATYNEQF
clone size: -; V gene: TRBV9; J gene: TRBJ1-1; CDR3 protein: ASSQQGGDTEAF
clone size: -; V gene: TRBV4-3; J gene: TRBJ2-4; CDR3 protein: ASSPSLRVGGNIQY
clone size: -; V gene: TRBV9; J gene: TRBJ2-3; CDR3 protein: ASSSLDRDTDTQY
clone size: -; V gene: TRBV9; J gene: TRBJ2-1; CDR3 protein: ASNSGSGSYNEQF
clone size: -; V gene: TRBV2; J gene: TRBJ2-2; CDR3 protein: ASRDTSNTGELF
clone size: -; V gene: TRBV7-9; J gene: TRBJ2-7; CDR3 protein: ASGASGSSYEQY
clone size: -; V gene: TRBV4-3; J gene: TRBJ2-7; CDR3 protein: ASSQGRGVEEQY
clone size: -; V gene: TRBV29-1; J gene: TRBJ2-2; CDR3 protein: SVRGTGLAGTGELF
clone size: -; V gene: TRBV6-4; J gene: TRBJ2-1; CDR3 protein: ASREGGLSNEQF
clone size: -; V gene: TRBV15; J gene: TRBJ2-7; CDR3 protein: ATSRGGAGEQY
clone size: -; V gene: TRBV6-5; J gene: TRBJ1-2; CDR3 protein: ASRGQT
clone size: -; V gene: TRBV2; J gene: TRBJ1-2; CDR3 protein: ASIGTGGNYGYT
clone size: -; V gene: TRBV15; J gene: TRBJ2-1; CDR3 protein: ATSRGSGVDNEQF
clone size: -; V gene: TRBV6-1; J gene: TRBJ1-1; CDR3 protein: ASRKIDGGNTEAF
clone size: -; V gene: TRBV19; J gene: TRBJ2-1; CDR3 protein: ASSIGGGASNEQF
clone size: -; V gene: TRBV6-6; J gene: TRBJ1-2; CDR3 protein: AIEPTGTNYGYT
clone size: few; V gene: TRBV7-9; J gene: TRBJ1-2; CDR3 protein: ASSFSVEREGYT
clone size: -; V gene: TRBV19; J gene: TRBJ1-3; CDR3 protein: ASSILPGNTIY
clone size: -; V gene: TRBV28; J gene: TRBJ2-1; CDR3 protein: ASSFGTVNNEQF
clone size: -; V gene: TRBV7-9; J gene: TRBJ2-4; CDR3 protein: ASSDDRQGGRRNIQY
clone size: few; V gene: TRBV5-6; J gene: TRBJ2-7; CDR3 protein: ASSLWARAYEQY
clone size: few; V gene: TRBV5-6; J gene: -; CDR3 protein: ASSRSLDRGLNEQY
clone size: -; V gene: TRBV7-9; J gene: TRBJ1-1; CDR3 protein: ASSTQGNEAF
clone size: -; V gene: TRBV9; J gene: TRBJ2-1; CDR3 protein: ASSVATVSYNEQF
clone size: once; V gene: TRBV4-1; J gene: TRBJ2-7; CDR3 protein: ASSPTGSYEQY
clone size: -; V gene: TRBV15; J gene: TRBJ1-2; CDR3 protein: ATSPRSDIPLGYT
clone size: once; V gene: TRBV6-5; J gene: TRBJ2-2; CDR3 protein: ASSPGTGGTGELF
clone size: -; V gene: TRBV7-9; J gene: TRBJ1-4; CDR3 protein: ASSPGQGYEKLF
clone size: -; V gene: TRBV27; J gene: TRBJ1-5; CDR3 protein: ASSLSLNQPQH
clone size: -; V gene: TRBV6-1; J gene: TRBJ1-1; CDR3 protein: ASSEGQNTEAF
clone size: -; V gene: TRBV5-1; J gene: TRBJ2-7; CDR3 protein: ASTLASGSYEQY
clone size: -; V gene: TRBV6-5; J gene: TRBJ1-2; CDR3 protein: ASSWADNYGYT
clone size: -; V gene: TRBV2; J gene: TRBJ1-1; CDR3 protein: ASERTQGGLNTEAF
clone size: -; V gene: TRBV7-9; J gene: TRBJ1-1; CDR3 protein: ASSPKGQGYRNTEAF
clone size: -; V gene: TRBV9; J gene: TRBJ2-2; CDR3 protein: ASMGLAATGELF
clone size: -; V gene: TRBV4-1; J gene: TRBJ1-1; CDR3 protein: ASSQELGPPGAF
clone size: -; V gene: TRBV7-8; J gene: TRBJ1-5; CDR3 protein: ASSLGLLGPRAQPQH
clone size: once; V gene: TRBV6-1; J gene: TRBJ2-3; CDR3 protein: ASSELALMDTQY
clone size: once; V gene: TRBV4-2; J gene: TRBJ2-1; CDR3 protein: ASSQASSDFNEQF
clone size: few; V gene: TRBV4-2; J gene: TRBJ2-7; CDR3 protein: ASSQDNGGGAHEQY
clone size: -; V gene: TRBV6-5; J gene: TRBJ2-1; CDR3 protein: ASKPRTGRVNEQF
clone size: -; V gene: TRBV6-5; J gene: TRBJ1-2; CDR3 protein: ASSYSSGAGGYT
clone size: few; V gene: TRBV27; J gene: TRBJ2-7; CDR3 protein: ASSPPGYEQY
clone size: -; V gene: TRBV7-8; J gene: TRBJ2-7; CDR3 protein: ASSFAAYEQY
clone size: -; V gene: TRBV2; J gene: TRBJ2-7; CDR3 protein: ASSVGQGSYEQY
clone size: -; V gene: TRBV25-1; J gene: TRBJ1-2; CDR3 protein: ASLGMGAPETYYGYT
clone size: -; V gene: TRBV10-3; J gene: TRBJ2-7; CDR3 protein: AIGTKTYEQY
clone size: few; V gene: TRBV7-2; J gene: TRBJ2-5; CDR3 protein: ASSLVPVSGGVETQY